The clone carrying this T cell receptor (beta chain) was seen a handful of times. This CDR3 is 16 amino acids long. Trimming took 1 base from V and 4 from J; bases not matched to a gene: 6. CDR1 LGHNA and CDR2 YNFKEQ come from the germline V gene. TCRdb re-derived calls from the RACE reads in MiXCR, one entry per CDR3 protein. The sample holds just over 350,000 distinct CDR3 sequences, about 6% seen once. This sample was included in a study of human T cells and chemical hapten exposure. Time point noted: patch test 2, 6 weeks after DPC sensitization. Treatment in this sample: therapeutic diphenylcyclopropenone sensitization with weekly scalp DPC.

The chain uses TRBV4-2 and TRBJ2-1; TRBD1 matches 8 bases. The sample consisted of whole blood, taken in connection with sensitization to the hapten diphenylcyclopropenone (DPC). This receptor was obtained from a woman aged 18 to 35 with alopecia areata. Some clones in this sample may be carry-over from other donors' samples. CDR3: CASSQVGTGGYNEQFF. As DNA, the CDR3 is TGTGCCAGCAGCCAAGTTGGGACAGGTGGTTACAATGAGCAGTTCTTC.